This T cell receptor beta chain was retrieved from a study of blood T cell repertoires in COVID-19. At the level of the study: Sample material is recorded as cDNA or gDNA derived from T cells, B-cell-depleted T cells, or PBMCs.

Sequencing was performed with immunoSEQ multiplex PCR; in TCRdb, only in-frame clones are kept and a portion is missing. Found here are about 410,000 clones, around 91% of them singletons; the top ten hold about 1.6%. In Seattle, patients joined the study during active infection and were tracked longitudinally. This CDR3 region has 14 residues. Germline lookup yields CDR1 LGHNA and CDR2 YSLEER. V was trimmed by 1 base and J by 2 bases, leaving 8 bases between them. Sample: peripheral blood. This clonotype was sampled from a woman aged 40 to 50 with COVID-19, enrolled during active disease. The rearrangement uses TRBV4-3 and TRBJ1-1; no clear D gene. CDR3 residues: CASSQVSFNTEAFF. The CDR3 coding sequence is TGCGCCAGCAGCCAAGTCAGTTTTAACACTGAAGCTTTCTTT.